This TCR beta chain was obtained from a study of CD8 T cells in Susac syndrome. Study-level information: Patients with Susac syndrome, at blood draw, were therapy-naive, on corticosteroids, or on intravenous immunoglobulin alone.

Diagnostic criteria defined recently for definite or probable disease were met by the Susac syndrome patients. This CDR3 contains 14 residues. Germline V gene lookup returns CDR1 WSHSY and CDR2 SAAADI. V lost 4 bases, J lost 7 bases, and 11 bases lay in between. Random hexamers primed reverse transcription of about 0.45 to 1 ug RNA. The CDR3 of TCR beta was amplified by immunoSEQ multiplex PCR across 54 Vbeta and 13 Jbeta. TCRdb processed the immunoSEQ multiplex PCR reads anew with MiXCR; each CDR3 protein has one entry. The sample lists about 77,000 distinct CDR3 sequences, approximately 94% occurring once.

The receptor comes from a human donor with Susac syndrome. Sequencing used CD4+ T cells from PBMCs. V gene TRBV10-2 combines with J gene TRBJ1-6; a weak D match, TRBD1 (5 bases). CDR3 DNA: TGCGCCAGCAGTGGAGGGGACGGGAATTCACCCCTCCACTTT. Its translation: CASSGGDGNSPLHF.